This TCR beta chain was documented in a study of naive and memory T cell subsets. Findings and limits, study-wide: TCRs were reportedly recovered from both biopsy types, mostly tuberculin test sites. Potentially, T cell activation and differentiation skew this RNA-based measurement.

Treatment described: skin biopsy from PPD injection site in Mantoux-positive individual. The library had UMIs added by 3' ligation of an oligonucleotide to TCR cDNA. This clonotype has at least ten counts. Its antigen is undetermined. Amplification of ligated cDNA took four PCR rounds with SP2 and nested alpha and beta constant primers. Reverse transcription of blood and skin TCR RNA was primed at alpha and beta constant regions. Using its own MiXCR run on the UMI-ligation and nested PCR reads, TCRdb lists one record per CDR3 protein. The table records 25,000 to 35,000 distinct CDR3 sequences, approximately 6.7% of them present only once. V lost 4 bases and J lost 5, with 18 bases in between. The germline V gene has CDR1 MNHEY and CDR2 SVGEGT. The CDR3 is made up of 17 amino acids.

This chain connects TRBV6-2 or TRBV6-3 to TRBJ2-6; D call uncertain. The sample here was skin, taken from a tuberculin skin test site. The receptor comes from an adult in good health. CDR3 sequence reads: CASSFFPTSNRANVLTF. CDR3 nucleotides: TGTGCCAGCAGTTTTTTCCCCACAAGTAATCGGGCCAACGTCCTGACTTTC.